The 27 T cell receptor beta chains given below trace back to one sample, sequenced in a study of blood T cells in healthy people across ages. It was with a sample-barcoded 5' primer and a J-beta primer mix that a second PCR of roughly 6 to 11 cycles was run. TCRdb redid the calling of the 5' RACE reads with MiXCR, one entry per CDR3 protein. The data contain 1.5 million to 2 million distinct CDR3 sequences, about 39% of them singletons. The specimen was blood. These receptors were collected from a human donor in good health.

This clonotype was counted a few times. This chain joins TRBV9 and TRBJ1-1; weak D call: TRBD1 (5 bases). Germline V gene data show CDR1 as SGDLS and CDR2 as YYNGEE. This CDR3 comprises 14 residues. The V end was cut by 4 bases, the J end by 1 base, with 11 bases between. The CDR3 reads CASSRDPWNTEAFF. As DNA, the CDR3 is TGTGCCAGCAGCCGGGACCCATGGAACACTGAAGCTTTCTTT.

The chain has TRBV12-5 and TRBJ2-3; TRBD1 agrees at 9 bases. There are 16 residues in the CDR3. Germline V gives CDR1 LGHNT, CDR2 FRNRAP. V lost 4 bases to trimming and J lost 3 bases; unmatched junction nucleotides: 8. This chain's CDR3 is CASGSQIGQGTDTQYF. The DNA of the CDR3 is TGTGCTAGTGGTTCCCAGATCGGACAGGGGACAGATACGCAGTATTTT. The full variable domain, its missing parts supplied by reference TRBV12-5 and TRBJ2-3, is DARVTQTPRHKVTEMGQEVTMRCQPILGHNTVFWYRQTMMQGLELLAYFRNRAPLDDSGMPKDRFSAEMPDATLATLKIQPSEPRDSAVYFCASGSQIGQGTDTQYFGPGTRLTVL.

The chain links TRBV7-8 to TRBJ2-2, with a tentative D call TRBD1 (6 bases). CDR3 length: 15 amino acids. The germline CDR1 and CDR2 sequences are SGHVS and FQNEAQ. V gave up 1 base and J gave up 5 bases, with 11 bases separating them. CDR3 nucleotides: TGTGCCAGCAGCTTAGTGGCAGGGGCTACCGGGGAGCTGTTTTTT. Amino acids: CASSLVAGATGELFF.

Only a few counts were recorded for this clonotype. The chain has TRBV7-2 and TRBJ2-7; D remains unclear. This CDR3 has 13 residues. V lost 3 bases, J lost 6 bases, and 12 bases lay in between. Germline V gene sequence: CDR1 SGHTA, CDR2 FQGNSA. The CDR3 DNA is TGTGCCAGCAGCTTGGACCCAACTCTCGAGCAGTACTTC. It specifies CASSLDPTLEQYF.

V is TRBV9 and J is TRBJ1-3, with D possibly TRBD1 on 5 matching bases. The CDR3 loop spans 14 amino acids. The germline V and J ends were trimmed by 3 bases and 5 bases, with 12 bases remaining between them. Germline V gives CDR1 SGDLS, CDR2 YYNGEE. CDR3 in amino acids: CASSEGGVRNTIYF. The CDR3 DNA sequence: TGTGCCAGCAGCGAAGGAGGGGTGAGAAACACCATATATTTT. The full variable domain, with the rest looked up from reference TRBV9 and TRBJ1-3, is DSGVTQTPKHLITATGQRVTLRCSPRSGDLSVYWYQQSLDQGLQFLIQYYNGEERAKGNILERFSAQQFPDLHSELNLSSLELGDSALYFCASSEGGVRNTIYFGEGSWLTVV.

The CDR3 sequence: CASSLTQGGTEAFF. CDR3 in DNA: TGTGCCAGCAGTTTGACCCAAGGGGGAACTGAAGCTTTCTTT. This sequence joins TRBV6-5 and TRBJ1-1; the D gene is possibly TRBD1 (6 bases). CDR1 and CDR2 from the germline V gene are MNHEY and SVGAGI. Trimming shortened V by 4 bases and J by 5 bases, and 14 bases separated the two germline ends. The length of the CDR3 is 14 residues.

This clonotype occurred a few times. V is TRBV15 and J is TRBJ2-1; D is unresolved. The length of the CDR3 is 15 residues. The germline V gene has CDR1 LNHNV and CDR2 YYDKDF (reference sequence). Trimming left V 7 bases short and J 4 bases short, with 17 bases between. CDR3 sequence reads: CATMPSDLFYNEQFF. The CDR3 region has the DNA TGTGCCACCATGCCTTCAGACCTATTTTACAATGAGCAGTTCTTC.

The chain uses TRBV24-1 and TRBJ2-1; D possibly corresponds to TRBD1 (5 bases). The germline V gene encodes CDR1 KGHDR and CDR2 SFDVKD. The V end was cut by 5 bases, the J end by 2 bases, with 15 bases between. This CDR3 comprises 16 residues. The CDR3 DNA sequence: TGTGCCACCAGTGGAAAGGGGCCGGGCGCCTACAATGAGCAGTTCTTC. Translation gives CATSGKGPGAYNEQFF.

This chain connects TRBV12-3 or TRBV12-4 to TRBJ2-5; perhaps TRBD1 as D (6 bases). The CDR3 has 14 residues. V was trimmed by 6 bases and J by 5 bases, leaving 16 bases between them. The CDR3 DNA reads TGTGCCAGCAGCCAGACAGGAGGCTGGGAGACCCAGTACTTC. This codes for CASSQTGGWETQYF.

As concerns this clonotype: One end of the junction varies from germline; a read error may be responsible. This chain uses TRBV29-1 with TRBJ1-2; 9 nucleotides align to TRBD1. The CDR3 totals 15 residues. Germline V lookup: CDR1 SQVTM, CDR2 ANQGSEA. CDR3 coding DNA: TGCAACGTTGAAGAAGGGACAGGGAGGATACATGGCTACACCTTC. Translated, it gives CNVEEGTGRIHGYTF.

A word on this clonotype: A read error may be the cause here, since a much bigger clone is one base away. CDR3: CASGLTRSQETQYF. The CDR3 DNA sequence: TGTGCCAGCGGCTTAACCCGGTCTCAAGAGACCCAGTACTTC. V is TRBV7-2 and J is TRBJ2-7; D is undetermined. Matching the DNA end better, TRBJ2-5 makes the J call doubtful. This CDR3 has 14 amino acids. Germline CDR1 is SGHTA and CDR2 is FQGNSA.

This clonotype occurred a few times. The chain couples TRBV6-1 to TRBJ2-5; D is ambiguous. The germline gives CDR1 MNHNS, CDR2 SASEGT. V was pared by 9 bases and J by 3 bases, with 17 bases between. CDR3 length equals 14 residues. The CDR3 protein is CASGVVISEETQYF. The CDR3, as DNA: TGTGCCAGTGGAGTTGTTATCAGCGAAGAGACCCAGTACTTC.

The gene calls are TRBV28 and TRBJ1-5, with a tentative D call TRBD1 (5 bases). The CDR3 length is 14 residues. V dropped 3 bases and J dropped 7 bases, with 13 bases sitting between them. Germline CDR1 is MDHEN and CDR2 is SYDVKM. DNA for the CDR3: TGTGCCAGCAGTTTTGGTGGGGGACGGCAGCCCCAGCATTTT. This sequence encodes CASSFGGGRQPQHF.

The chain combines TRBV7-2 with TRBJ2-7; D uncertain. The germline V and J ends were trimmed by 2 bases and 6 bases, with 14 bases remaining between them. The CDR3 is 14 amino acids. Germline values: CDR1 SGHTA, CDR2 FQGNSA. CDR3 amino acids: CASSLTLGYPEQYF. The CDR3 DNA reads as TGTGCCAGCAGCTTAACATTAGGGTACCCCGAGCAGTACTTC.

This clonotype was seen a few times. V gene TRBV4-1 combines with J gene TRBJ2-7; 7 positions agree with TRBD1. The CDR3 covers 15 residues. The V gene's germline CDR1 is MGHRA and CDR2 YSYEKL. V trimming: 1 base; J trimming: 3 bases; junction bases outside the gene matches: 6. The CDR3 is CASSQARTGYYEQYF. CDR3 DNA: TGCGCCAGCAGCCAAGCCAGGACAGGCTACTACGAGCAGTACTTC.

This clonotype was detected many times. The chain combines TRBV9 with TRBJ2-6; possibly TRBD1 or TRBD2 for D (5 bases each). The CDR3 loop spans 15 amino acids. Trimming stripped 3 bases from V and 0 bases from J, with 7 bases between. Germline V gene data show CDR1 as SGDLS and CDR2 as YYNGEE. CDR3 DNA: TGTGCCAGCAGCGCAGGGAGCTCTGGGGCCAACGTCCTGACTTTC. Its translation: CASSAGSSGANVLTF.

The CDR3: CASTSGGPIYNEQFF. The CDR3 DNA follows: TGTGCCAGCACTTCGGGGGGGCCTATCTACAATGAGCAGTTCTTC. The chain joins TRBV28 to TRBJ2-1; 8 nucleotides align to TRBD2. Germline V gene lookup returns CDR1 MDHEN and CDR2 SYDVKM. Trimming cost V 7 bases and J 3 bases; bases outside gene matches: 8. The CDR3 length is 15 residues.

This clonotype was detected only a few times. The gene calls are TRBV4-3 and TRBJ2-7; possible D gene TRBD1, 6 bases. In germline, CDR1 is LGHNA, CDR2 YSLEER. V shed 0 bases and J shed 1 base, with 10 bases lying between them. The CDR3 sequence is 15 residues long. CDR3 in amino acids: CASSQDVQGSYEQYF. DNA of the CDR3: TGCGCCAGCAGCCAAGATGTACAGGGATCCTACGAGCAGTACTTC.

The sample holds a few counts of this clonotype. V usage is TRBV4-1 and J usage is TRBJ2-1; the D is unclear. With 1 base removed from V and 5 bases from J, the gap between germline ends came to 15 bases. The CDR3 runs 16 residues. Germline lookup yields CDR1 MGHRA and CDR2 YSYEKL. This CDR3 is CASSQGGRMGNNEQFF. The CDR3 DNA is TGCGCCAGCAGCCAAGGGGGTAGGATGGGTAACAATGAGCAGTTCTTC.

This clonotype has only a few counts. CDR3 DNA sequence: TGTGCCAGCAGCTTAGCCCACTCCTCCCATACGCAGTATTTT. Protein: CASSLAHSSHTQYF. The gene calls are TRBV7-2 and TRBJ2-3; D gene unclear. The CDR3 consists of 14 residues. Per the germline V gene, CDR1 is SGHTA and CDR2 is FQGNSA. Trimming left V 0 bases short and J 7 bases short, with 11 bases between.

This clonotype was recorded a few times. This chain connects TRBV5-1 to TRBJ2-7, with 9 bases lining up with TRBD1. The V segment lost 8 bases and the J segment 3 bases; nucleotides outside the gene matches: 9. This CDR3 has 14 amino acids. The germline gives CDR1 SGHRS, CDR2 YFSETQ. CDR3 DNA sequence: TGCGCCAGTGGGACAGGGACAGTCGTCTACGAGCAGTACTTC. Protein sequence: CASGTGTVVYEQYF.

The chain links TRBV19 to TRBJ1-2, with 7 bases matching TRBD1. Losses at the gene ends were 5 bases for V and 6 bases for J; bases not matched to a gene: 12. Germline lookup yields CDR1 LNHDA and CDR2 SQIVND (reference sequence). CDR3 size: 15 residues. The CDR3 DNA reads TGTGCCAGTAGTCCCCGTAGGCAGGGGGGAGATGGCTACACCTTC. It is translated as CASSPRRQGGDGYTF.

This clonotype came up a few times. The rearrangement joins TRBV29-1 to TRBJ2-1; 8 nucleotides line up with TRBD2. Unmatched junction bases numbered 5, after V lost 8 bases and J lost 2 bases. The CDR3 is made up of 13 amino acids. Germline CDR1 SQVTM, CDR2 ANQGSEA. The CDR3 nucleotides read TGCAGCCACACTAGCGGCCCCTACAATGAGCAGTTCTTC. Its protein is CSHTSGPYNEQFF.

The V call is TRBV6-5, the J call TRBJ2-3; TRBD2 is a possible D gene (6 bases). The CDR3 has 14 residues. The V and J ends lost 5 bases and 3 bases respectively, with 12 bases between them. In germline, CDR1 is MNHEY, CDR2 SVGAGI. The CDR3 nucleotides are TGTGCCAGCAGTGGGACTTCTGCGACAGATACGCAGTATTTT. Protein sequence: CASSGTSATDTQYF.

The chain joins TRBV12-3 or TRBV12-4 to TRBJ2-3; TRBD1 might be the D (6 bases). V was shortened by 3 bases and J by 3 bases, with 13 bases between the two germline ends. The CDR3 sequence is 15 residues long. The CDR3 DNA reads TGTGCCAGCAGTTTTCAGGGACAAAGGACAGATACGCAGTATTTT. Translation: CASSFQGQRTDTQYF.

The genes are TRBV20-1 and TRBJ1-5; 8 nucleotides agree with TRBD1. The ends lost 0 bases at V and 6 bases at J; junction bases unmatched: 7. The CDR3 length is 15 residues. The V gene's germline CDR1 is DFQATT and CDR2 SNEGSKA (reference sequence). The chain's CDR3 is CSARDIQGEVQPQHF. CDR3 coding DNA: TGCAGTGCTAGAGATATACAGGGGGAGGTTCAGCCCCAGCATTTT.

The rearrangement joins TRBV15 to TRBJ1-4, with 7 bases identical to TRBD1. J lost 4 bases, V lost 6 bases, and 8 bases had no gene match. This CDR3 has 15 amino acids. CDR1 and CDR2 from the germline V gene are LNHNV and YYDKDF (reference sequence). The chain's CDR3 is CATSTSDRLNEKLFF. CDR3 bases: TGTGCCACCAGTACCTCGGACAGGCTTAATGAAAAACTGTTTTTT.